The TCR beta chain under discussion was sequenced for a study of T cell responses to AZD1222 COVID-19 vaccine. The V end was cut by 2 bases, the J end by 0 bases, with 15 bases between. This CDR3 is built from 17 residues. The germline V gene has CDR1 SGHRS and CDR2 YFSETQ. The data were produced by immunoSEQ multiplex PCR, yet TCRdb's version contains in-frame clones alone and is incomplete. Here the sample spans approximately 200,000 clones, around 94% being singletons. This receptor was taken from an adult who received the MenACWY meningococcal vaccine as a control. Material: peripheral blood, obtained 28 days after the second dose of the MenACWY control vaccine. This rearrangement joins TRBV5-1 to TRBJ1-3; D is perhaps TRBD1 (6 bases). CDR3 nucleotides: TGCGCCAGCAGCTTAGTTGATACAGGGAGCTCTGGAAACACCATATATTTT. Its translation is CASSLVDTGSSGNTIYF.